This T cell receptor (beta chain) was sequenced in a study of cytotoxic CD8 clonotypes in ibrutinib-treated CLL. The V segment lost 2 bases and the J segment 6 bases; nucleotides outside the gene matches: 6. Germline V gene lookup returns CDR1 SGHVS and CDR2 FNYEAQ. The CDR3 covers 14 residues. The data were produced by immunoSEQ multiplex PCR, yet TCRdb's version contains in-frame clones alone and is incomplete. The data show 110,000 to 150,000 clones, about three quarters seen once. The chain uses TRBV7-6 and TRBJ2-5; TRBD1 matches 7 bases. This TCR derives from a human donor with chronic lymphocytic leukemia. The sequences come from PBMCs, collected after 24 months of ibrutinib treatment. The CDR3 coding sequence is TGTGCCAGCAGCTTACCAAGACAGGGAAAGACCCAGTACTTC. Its protein is CASSLPRQGKTQYF.